This TCR beta chain was obtained from a study of cytomegalovirus exposure and HLA in healthy donors. The study, taken as a whole, reports: Of the V segments, some could not be distinguished, including TRBV6-2 and TRBV6-3, and were excluded. Clonal expansion was found to be greater in HLA-associated TCR beta chains than in equally common others in a later analysis.

Primers for the PCR totalled 60 Vbeta and 13 Jbeta. TCRdb's copy holds only in-frame clones and misses some; the assay was immunoSEQ multiplex PCR. The sample yields some 74,000 clones, 65% to 80% seen once. Unrecorded immune exposures were likely, despite nominal health at sampling. This clone showed up just a few times. Antigen specificity is unknown. The CDR3 is made up of 15 amino acids. Germline values: CDR1 MDHEN, CDR2 SYDVKM. Between the trimmed V and J ends, which lost 3 bases and 1 base, there was a span of 10 bases. The chain links TRBV28 to TRBJ1-5, with a weak D call TRBD1 (6 bases). The TCR originated in a man aged 40-49 years in good health and CMV-seropositive. The sequenced sample was PBMCs. CDR3 DNA sequence: TGTGCCAGCAGTTTCACGGGGGGCAGCAATCAGCCCCAGCATTTT. Translated: CASSFTGGSNQPQHF.